The sample holds one count of the clone carrying this T cell receptor (beta chain). Its matching antigen is unknown. Primers for the PCR totalled 60 Vbeta and 13 Jbeta. The protocol was immunoSEQ multiplex PCR, while the TCRdb copy is restricted to in-frame clones and leaves out a portion. The sample contains around 67,000 clones, 55% to 65% of which appear only once. The length of the CDR3 is 14 residues. Trimming took 2 bases from V and 0 from J, leaving 8 bases between them. CDR1 and CDR2 from the germline V gene are MNHEY and SVGAGI. This sample is part of a study of cytomegalovirus exposure and HLA in healthy donors. Study-level results: In vitro confirmation showed three CMV-associated chains to be CMV antigen specific.

The material sequenced was PBMCs. V usage is TRBV6-5 and J usage is TRBJ2-7; possible D gene TRBD2, 5 bases. The sequence was obtained from a woman between 45 and 60 years old in good health and CMV-seronegative. The CDR3 sequence is CASSYAGTSYEQYF. CDR3 sequence (DNA): TGTGCCAGCAGTTACGCGGGCACCTCCTACGAGCAGTACTTC.